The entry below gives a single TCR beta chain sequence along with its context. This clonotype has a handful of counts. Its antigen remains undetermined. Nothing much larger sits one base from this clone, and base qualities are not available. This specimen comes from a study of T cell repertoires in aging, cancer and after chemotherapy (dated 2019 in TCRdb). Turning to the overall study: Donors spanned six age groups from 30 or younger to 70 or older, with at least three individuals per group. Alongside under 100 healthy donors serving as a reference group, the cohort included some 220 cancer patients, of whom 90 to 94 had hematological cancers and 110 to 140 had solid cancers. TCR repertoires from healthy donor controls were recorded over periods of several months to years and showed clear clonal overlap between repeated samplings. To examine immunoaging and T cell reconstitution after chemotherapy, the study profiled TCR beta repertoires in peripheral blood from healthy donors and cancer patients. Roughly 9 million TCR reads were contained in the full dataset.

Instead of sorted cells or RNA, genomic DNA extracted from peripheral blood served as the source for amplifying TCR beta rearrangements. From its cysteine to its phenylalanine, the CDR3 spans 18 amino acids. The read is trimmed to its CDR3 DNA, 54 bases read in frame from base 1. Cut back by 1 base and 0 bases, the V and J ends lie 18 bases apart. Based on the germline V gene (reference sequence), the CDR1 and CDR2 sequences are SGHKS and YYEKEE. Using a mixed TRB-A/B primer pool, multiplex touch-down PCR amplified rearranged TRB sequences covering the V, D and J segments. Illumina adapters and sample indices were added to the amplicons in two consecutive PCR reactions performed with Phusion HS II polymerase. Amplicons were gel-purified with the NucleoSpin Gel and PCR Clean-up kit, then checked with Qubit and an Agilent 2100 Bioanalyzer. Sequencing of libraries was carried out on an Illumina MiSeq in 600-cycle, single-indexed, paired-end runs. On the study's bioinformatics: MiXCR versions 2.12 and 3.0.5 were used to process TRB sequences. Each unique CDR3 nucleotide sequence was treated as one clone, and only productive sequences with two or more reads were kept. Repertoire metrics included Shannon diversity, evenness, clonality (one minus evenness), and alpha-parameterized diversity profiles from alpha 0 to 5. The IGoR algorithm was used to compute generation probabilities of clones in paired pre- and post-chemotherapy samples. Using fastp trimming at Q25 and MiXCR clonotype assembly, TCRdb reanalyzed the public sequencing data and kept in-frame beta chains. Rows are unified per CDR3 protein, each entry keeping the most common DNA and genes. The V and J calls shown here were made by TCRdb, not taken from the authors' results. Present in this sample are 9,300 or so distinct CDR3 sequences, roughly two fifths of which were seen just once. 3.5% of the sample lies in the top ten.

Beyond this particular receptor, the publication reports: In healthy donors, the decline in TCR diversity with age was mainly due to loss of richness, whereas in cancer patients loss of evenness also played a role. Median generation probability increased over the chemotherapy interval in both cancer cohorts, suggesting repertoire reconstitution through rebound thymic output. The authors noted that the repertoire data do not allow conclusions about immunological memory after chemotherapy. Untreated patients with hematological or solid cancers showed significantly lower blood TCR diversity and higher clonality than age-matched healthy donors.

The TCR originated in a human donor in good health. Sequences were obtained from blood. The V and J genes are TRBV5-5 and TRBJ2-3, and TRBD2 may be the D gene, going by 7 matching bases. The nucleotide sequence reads TGTGCCAGCAGCTTGTTTTTTTCCGGGGGGCATAGCACAGATACGCAGTATTTT. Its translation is CASSLFFSGGHSTDTQYF.